Listed below are T cell receptor beta chains from one sample, sequenced in a study of blood T cell repertoires in COVID-19. Only in-frame clones appear in the TCRdb table, and some are missing; sequencing was by immunoSEQ multiplex PCR. This sample yields around 270,000 clones, of which about 89% are seen a single time; around 9.1% belongs to the top ten. The sample taken for sequencing was peripheral blood. The origin of the receptors is a man aged 35 to 55 who had recovered from COVID-19. Both conserved end residues are part of each CDR3. The order of the fields is D gene, J gene, V gene, CDR3 length, clone size, CDR3 protein, CDR3 DNA. The D gene is left open where the match is weak. Size values are once, few and many counts, or a class for expanded clones, and some rows have none.

d_call: TRBD1; j_call: TRBJ1-6; v_call: TRBV5-3; cdr3_length: 15; clone_size: -; cdr3_aa: CARSFTGGVNSPLHF; cdr3_nt: TGTGCCAGAAGCTTCACAGGGGGGGTTAATTCACCCCTCCACTTT
d_call: TRBD1; j_call: TRBJ1-1; v_call: TRBV12-5; cdr3_length: 16; clone_size: once; cdr3_aa: CASGSSTGFLSTEAFF; cdr3_nt: TGTGCTAGTGGTTCCTCGACAGGGTTTCTATCCACTGAAGCTTTCTTT
d_call: -; j_call: TRBJ2-7; v_call: TRBV5-5; cdr3_length: 14; clone_size: -; cdr3_aa: CASSPGVPPYEQYF; cdr3_nt: TGTGCCAGCAGTCCAGGGGTTCCCCCCTACGAGCAGTACTTC
d_call: -; j_call: TRBJ1-1; v_call: TRBV5-5; cdr3_length: 12; clone_size: -; cdr3_aa: CASSRVNTEAFF; cdr3_nt: TGTGCCAGCAGCCGGGTGAACACTGAAGCTTTCTTT
d_call: -; j_call: TRBJ1-3; v_call: TRBV25-1; cdr3_length: 15; clone_size: once; cdr3_aa: CASSVGGSSGNTIYF; cdr3_nt: TGTGCCAGCAGTGTCGGGGGGAGCTCTGGAAACACCATATATTTT
d_call: TRBD1; j_call: TRBJ2-3; v_call: TRBV7-9; cdr3_length: 15; clone_size: many; cdr3_aa: CASSIRTGSTDTQYF; cdr3_nt: TGTGCCAGCAGCATTAGGACAGGTAGCACAGATACGCAGTATTTT
d_call: TRBD2; j_call: TRBJ2-5; v_call: TRBV6-5; cdr3_length: 15; clone_size: once; cdr3_aa: CASSYKAGVMETQYF; cdr3_nt: TGTGCCAGCAGTTACAAAGCGGGAGTCATGGAGACCCAGTACTTC
d_call: TRBD2; j_call: TRBJ2-1; v_call: TRBV27; cdr3_length: 19; clone_size: -; cdr3_aa: CASSPRGLAGAASYNEQFF; cdr3_nt: TGTGCCAGCAGTCCCCGGGGACTAGCGGGGGCGGCCTCCTACAATGAGCAGTTCTTC
d_call: -; j_call: TRBJ2-2; v_call: TRBV7-8; cdr3_length: 15; clone_size: few; cdr3_aa: CASSLVQPNTGELFF; cdr3_nt: TGTGCCAGCAGCTTAGTACAGCCGAACACCGGGGAGCTGTTTTTT
d_call: -; j_call: TRBJ2-2; v_call: TRBV18; cdr3_length: 14; clone_size: -; cdr3_aa: CASSPKGGTGELFF; cdr3_nt: TGTGCCAGCTCACCAAAAGGGGGCACCGGGGAGCTGTTTTTT
d_call: -; j_call: TRBJ2-3; v_call: TRBV5-1; cdr3_length: 13; clone_size: -; cdr3_aa: CASSSAPRDTQYF; cdr3_nt: TGCGCCAGCAGCTCCGCCCCCAGAGATACGCAGTATTTT
d_call: -; j_call: TRBJ1-1; v_call: TRBV10-3; cdr3_length: 12; clone_size: -; cdr3_aa: CAISDRRPEAFF; cdr3_nt: TGTGCCATCAGTGATCGGAGACCTGAAGCTTTCTTT
d_call: TRBD1; j_call: TRBJ2-7; v_call: TRBV4-1; cdr3_length: 15; clone_size: -; cdr3_aa: CASSPGQGADYEQYF; cdr3_nt: TGCGCCAGCAGCCCCGGACAGGGGGCGGACTACGAGCAGTACTTC
d_call: -; j_call: TRBJ1-1; v_call: TRBV29-1; cdr3_length: 11; clone_size: -; cdr3_aa: CSVEEGRGAFF; cdr3_nt: TGCAGCGTTGAAGAAGGCAGGGGAGCTTTCTTT
d_call: -; j_call: TRBJ2-7; v_call: TRBV29-1; cdr3_length: 13; clone_size: -; cdr3_aa: CSVEGRSPHEQYF; cdr3_nt: TGCAGCGTTGAGGGTCGGAGCCCCCACGAGCAGTACTTC
d_call: -; j_call: TRBJ2-3; v_call: TRBV7-3; cdr3_length: 15; clone_size: -; cdr3_aa: CASSRAGGLTDTQYF; cdr3_nt: TGTGCCAGCAGCCGCGCGGGCGGGCTCACAGATACGCAGTATTTT
d_call: -; j_call: TRBJ1-2; v_call: TRBV27; cdr3_length: 14; clone_size: -; cdr3_aa: CASASHEGFGGYTF; cdr3_nt: TGTGCCAGCGCCTCCCACGAGGGTTTCGGCGGCTACACCTTC
d_call: TRBD2; j_call: TRBJ2-7; v_call: TRBV27; cdr3_length: 15; clone_size: -; cdr3_aa: CASRPSGGSSYEQYF; cdr3_nt: TGTGCCAGCAGACCTAGCGGGGGGAGCTCCTACGAGCAGTACTTC
d_call: -; j_call: TRBJ2-3; v_call: TRBV2; cdr3_length: 15; clone_size: -; cdr3_aa: CASSFQGIPPDTQYF; cdr3_nt: TGTGCCAGCAGTTTTCAGGGAATTCCACCAGATACGCAGTATTTT
d_call: -; j_call: TRBJ2-5; v_call: TRBV7-9; cdr3_length: 17; clone_size: -; cdr3_aa: CASSLEGGRRGQETQYF; cdr3_nt: TGTGCCAGCAGCTTAGAGGGAGGACGGCGGGGCCAAGAGACCCAGTACTTC
d_call: -; j_call: TRBJ1-5; v_call: TRBV6-1; cdr3_length: 13; clone_size: -; cdr3_aa: CATARGLNQPQHF; cdr3_nt: TGTGCCACCGCCCGGGGATTAAATCAGCCCCAGCATTTT
d_call: TRBD1; j_call: TRBJ1-1; v_call: TRBV18; cdr3_length: 15; clone_size: -; cdr3_aa: CASSPPDRTITEAFF; cdr3_nt: TGTGCCAGCTCACCACCGGACAGGACAATCACTGAAGCTTTCTTT
d_call: TRBD1; j_call: TRBJ1-6; v_call: TRBV5-1; cdr3_length: 16; clone_size: -; cdr3_aa: CASSLEPDRVDSPLHF; cdr3_nt: TGCGCCAGCAGCTTGGAACCTGACAGGGTGGATTCACCCCTCCACTTT